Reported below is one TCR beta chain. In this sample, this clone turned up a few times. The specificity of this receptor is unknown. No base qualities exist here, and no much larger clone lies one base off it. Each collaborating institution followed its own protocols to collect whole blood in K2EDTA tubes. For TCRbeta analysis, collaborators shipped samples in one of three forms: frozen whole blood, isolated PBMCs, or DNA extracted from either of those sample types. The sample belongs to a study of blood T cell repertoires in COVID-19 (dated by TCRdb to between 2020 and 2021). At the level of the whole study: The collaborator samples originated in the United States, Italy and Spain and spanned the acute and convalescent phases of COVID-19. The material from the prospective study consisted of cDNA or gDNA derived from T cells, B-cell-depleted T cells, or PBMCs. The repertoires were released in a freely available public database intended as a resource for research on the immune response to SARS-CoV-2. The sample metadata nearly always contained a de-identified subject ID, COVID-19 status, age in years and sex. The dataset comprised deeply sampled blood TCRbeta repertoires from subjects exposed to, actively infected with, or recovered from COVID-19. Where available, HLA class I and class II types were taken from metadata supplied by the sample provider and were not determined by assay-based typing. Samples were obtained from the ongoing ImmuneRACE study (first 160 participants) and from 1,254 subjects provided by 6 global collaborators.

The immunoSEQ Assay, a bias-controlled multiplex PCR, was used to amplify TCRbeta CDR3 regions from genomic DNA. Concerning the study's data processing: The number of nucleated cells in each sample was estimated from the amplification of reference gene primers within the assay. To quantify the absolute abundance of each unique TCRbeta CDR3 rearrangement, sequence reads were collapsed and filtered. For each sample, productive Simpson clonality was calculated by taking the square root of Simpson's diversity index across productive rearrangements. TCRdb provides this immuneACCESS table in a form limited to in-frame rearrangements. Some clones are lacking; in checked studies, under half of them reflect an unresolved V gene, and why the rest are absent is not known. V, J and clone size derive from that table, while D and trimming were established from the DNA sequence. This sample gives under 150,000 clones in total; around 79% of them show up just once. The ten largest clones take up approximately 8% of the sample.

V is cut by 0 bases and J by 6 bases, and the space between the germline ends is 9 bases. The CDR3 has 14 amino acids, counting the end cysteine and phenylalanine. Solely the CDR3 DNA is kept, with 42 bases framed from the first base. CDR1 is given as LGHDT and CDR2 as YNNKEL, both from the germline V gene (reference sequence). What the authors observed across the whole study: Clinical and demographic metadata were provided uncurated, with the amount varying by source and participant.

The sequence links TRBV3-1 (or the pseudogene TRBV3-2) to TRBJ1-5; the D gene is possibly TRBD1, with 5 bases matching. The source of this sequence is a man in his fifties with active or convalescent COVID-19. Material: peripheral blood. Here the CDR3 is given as CASSQDFGGQPQHF. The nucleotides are TGTGCCAGCAGCCAAGATTTCGGGGGTCAGCCCCAGCATTTT.